The entry below describes one T cell receptor (beta chain). Its antigen is unidentified. This sample is part of a study of coeliac disease. Study outcomes and limitations: Only 1 of 6 controls, but about 55% of the 18 coeliac samples, showed published gliadin-specific TRB sequences. Few TRB amino acid sequences were shared between samples; most were unique.

Data came from immunoSEQ multiplex PCR; TCRdb stores just in-frame clones and leaves some out. The sample shows roughly 7,900 clones, about 60% of them seen only once. This CDR3 comprises 17 residues. CDR1 is SGDLS and CDR2 is YYNGEE in the germline V gene. J lost 4 bases, V lost 3 bases, and 11 bases had no gene match. This TCR came from a woman aged 55-69 years with active celiac disease. Source material: lamina propria lymphocytes from the gut. The genes are TRBV9 and TRBJ1-2, with 11 bases aligning to TRBD1. The CDR3 reads CASSGGQGASVGYGYTF. The CDR3 nucleotides are TGTGCCAGCAGCGGCGGACAGGGGGCCAGTGTTGGCTATGGCTACACCTTC.